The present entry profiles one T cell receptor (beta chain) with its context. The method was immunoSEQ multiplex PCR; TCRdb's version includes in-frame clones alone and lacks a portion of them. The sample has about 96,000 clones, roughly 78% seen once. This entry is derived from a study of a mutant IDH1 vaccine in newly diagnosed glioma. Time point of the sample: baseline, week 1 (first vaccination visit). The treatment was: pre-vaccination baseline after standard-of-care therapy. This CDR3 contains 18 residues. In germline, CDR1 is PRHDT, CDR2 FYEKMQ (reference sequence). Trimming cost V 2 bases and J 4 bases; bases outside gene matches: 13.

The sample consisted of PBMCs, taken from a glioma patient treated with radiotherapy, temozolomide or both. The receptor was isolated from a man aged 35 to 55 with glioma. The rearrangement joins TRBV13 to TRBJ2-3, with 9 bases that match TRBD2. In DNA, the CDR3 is TGTGCCAGCAGCTTACCAGCGGGGGGTCGTATCTTCGCAGATACGCAGTATTTT. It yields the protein CASSLPAGGRIFADTQYF. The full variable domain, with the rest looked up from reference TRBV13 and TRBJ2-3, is AAGVIQSPRHLIKEKRETATLKCYPIPRHDTVYWYQQGPGQDPQFLISFYEKMQSDKGSIPDRFSAQQFSDYHSELNMSSLELGDSALYFCASSLPAGGRIFADTQYFGPGTRLTVL.